This T cell receptor (beta chain) was recovered during a study of blood T cell repertoires in COVID-19. Turning to the study itself: Acute and convalescent COVID-19 samples came from the United States, Italy and Spain. Sample material is recorded as cDNA or gDNA derived from T cells, B-cell-depleted T cells, or PBMCs.

Original processing notes: Nucleated cell counts were estimated from reference gene primer amplification. Repertoires were generated with immunoSEQ multiplex PCR, while TCRdb's copy carries only in-frame clones and drops some. V, J and clone size are taken as reported in that table, and D and trimming were inferred from the DNA itself. In the table there are about 220,000 clones, around four fifths of which are singletons. V shed 6 bases and J 2 bases; nucleotides not matched to a gene: 2. CDR1 MNHEY and CDR2 SVGAGI come from the germline V gene. The CDR3 sequence is 13 residues long. Sequencing was done on a sample of peripheral blood. This rearrangement joins TRBV6-5 to TRBJ2-7; 9 bases line up with TRBD1. This sequence was found in a woman aged 55-75 years who had recovered from COVID-19. As DNA, the CDR3 is TGTGCCAGCAGGGGGACAGGGACCTACGAGCAGTACTTC. Protein: CASRGTGTYEQYF.